These T cell receptor beta chains were read from a single sample in a study of cytomegalovirus exposure and HLA in healthy donors. Profiled with immunoSEQ multiplex PCR; TCRdb holds only in-frame clones, not every one. The sample holds over 200,000 clones, almost 90% seen once. Sequenced sample: PBMCs. These receptors originate from a young woman in good health and CMV-seronegative. The CDR3 runs from the conserved cysteine through the conserved F or W. The order of the fields is clone size, J gene, D gene, V gene, CDR3 DNA, CDR3 protein. D genes are given only for firm matches. Expanded clones are given a class, and other clones once, few, many or no size at all.

NA	TRBJ2-7	NA	TRBV28	TGTGCCAGCAGTCCTCCTGGGGGAGCGGGCTTCTCCTACGAGCAGTACTTC	CASSPPGGAGFSYEQYF
NA	TRBJ2-7	TRBD1	TRBV29-1	TGCAGCGTTTTCCAAGCAGCGACAGGGTTTGCCTACGAGCAGTACTTC	CSVFQAATGFAYEQYF
NA	TRBJ2-1	TRBD1	TRBV7-9	TGTGCCAGCAGCCCTCGGGACAGCTCCTACAATGAGCAGTTCTTC	CASSPRDSSYNEQFF
once	TRBJ2-7	TRBD2	TRBV10-3	TGTGCCATCAGTGAGCCCTCCCAGACTAGCGGGGGTCTCGAGCAGTACTTC	CAISEPSQTSGGLEQYF
NA	TRBJ2-2	TRBD1	TRBV10-1	TGCGCCACGAGTTCCGGGACAGGAGAAACCGGGGAGCTGTTTTTT	CATSSGTGETGELFF
NA	TRBJ2-5	NA	TRBV28	TGTGCCAGCAGTTTATTAATACAGACAACAAAGACCCAGTACTTC	CASSLLIQTTKTQYF
NA	TRBJ1-2	NA	TRBV28	TGTGCCAGCAGTCCCGGGGGGATCCTCTATGGCTACACCTTC	CASSPGGILYGYTF
NA	TRBJ2-1	NA	TRBV27	TGTGCCAGCAGTTTATCCCCGGGATCCTTATACAATGAGCAGTTCTTC	CASSLSPGSLYNEQFF
NA	TRBJ2-1	TRBD2	TRBV10-3	TGTGCCATCATTTGGACTAGCGGGAGGGCAAGGAATGAGCAGTTCTTC	CAIIWTSGRARNEQFF
NA	TRBJ2-7	TRBD1	TRBV5-6	TGTGCCAGCAGCCCAAAGACAGGGGACAGCTCCTACGAGCAGTACTTC	CASSPKTGDSSYEQYF
NA	TRBJ2-1	NA	TRBV13	TGTGCCAGCAGCTTAGGCTGGACAGGCGGGGACGAGCAGTTCTTC	CASSLGWTGGDEQFF
NA	TRBJ1-3	NA	TRBV2	TGTGCCAGCATCCTGCAGTCAGACAGGGGAAACACCATATATTTT	CASILQSDRGNTIYF
NA	TRBJ2-4	NA	TRBV7-2	TGTGCCAGCAGCTTAGCAGCGGGCCCGTGGGTAGCCAAAAACATTCAGTACTTC	CASSLAAGPWVAKNIQYF
few	TRBJ2-7	NA	TRBV6-1	TGTGCCAGCAGTGAAGAGGGGGGGACAGGGCAGTACTTC	CASSEEGGTGQYF
once	TRBJ1-4	NA	TRBV28	TGTGCCAGCGGGACTACGTTCAAACTGTTTTTT	CASGTTFKLFF
once	TRBJ2-1	TRBD2	TRBV19	TGTGCCAGTAGGGGATGGTTAGCGGGAGAATCTGAGCAGTTCTTC	CASRGWLAGESEQFF
NA	TRBJ1-5	NA	TRBV19	TGTGCCAGTAATCAGGGGTTTAGCAATCAGCCCCAGCATTTT	CASNQGFSNQPQHF
once	TRBJ2-7	NA	TRBV4-1	TGCGCCAGCAGCCAAGAAAACAGGGTTGAGTACGAGCAGTACTTC	CASSQENRVEYEQYF